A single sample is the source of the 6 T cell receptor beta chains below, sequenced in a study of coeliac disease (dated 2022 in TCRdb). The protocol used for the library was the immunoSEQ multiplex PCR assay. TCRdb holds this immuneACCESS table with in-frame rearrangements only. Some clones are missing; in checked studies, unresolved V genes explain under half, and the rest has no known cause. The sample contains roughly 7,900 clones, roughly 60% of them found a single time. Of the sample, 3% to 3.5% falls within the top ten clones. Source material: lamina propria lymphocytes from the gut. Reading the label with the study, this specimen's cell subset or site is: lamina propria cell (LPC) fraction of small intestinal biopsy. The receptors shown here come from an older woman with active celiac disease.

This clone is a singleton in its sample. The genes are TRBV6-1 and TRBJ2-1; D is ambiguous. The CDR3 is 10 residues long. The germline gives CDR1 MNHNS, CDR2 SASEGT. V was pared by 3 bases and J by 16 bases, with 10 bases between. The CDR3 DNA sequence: TGTGCCAGCAGTGATTTGCTAGTATTCTTC. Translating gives CASSDLLVFF.

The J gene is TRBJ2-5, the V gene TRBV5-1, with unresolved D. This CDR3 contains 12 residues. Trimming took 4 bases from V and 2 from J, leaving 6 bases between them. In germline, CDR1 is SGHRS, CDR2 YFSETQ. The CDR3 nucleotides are TGCGCCAGCAGCACGACTCAAGAGACCCAGTACTTC. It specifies CASSTTQETQYF.

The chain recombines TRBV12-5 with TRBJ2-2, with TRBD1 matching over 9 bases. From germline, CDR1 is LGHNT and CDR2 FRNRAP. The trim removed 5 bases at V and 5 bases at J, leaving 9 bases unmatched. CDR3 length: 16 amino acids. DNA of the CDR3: TGTGCTAGTGGTCGAACAGGGGGCGATAGGACCGGGGAGCTGTTTTTT. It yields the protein CASGRTGGDRTGELFF.

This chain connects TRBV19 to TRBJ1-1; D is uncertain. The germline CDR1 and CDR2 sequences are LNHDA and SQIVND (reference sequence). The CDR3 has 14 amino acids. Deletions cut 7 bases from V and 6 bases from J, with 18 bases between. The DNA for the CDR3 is TGTGCCAGTACTACCTTCGCGGGGAGGGCTGAAGCTTTCTTT. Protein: CASTTFAGRAEAFF.

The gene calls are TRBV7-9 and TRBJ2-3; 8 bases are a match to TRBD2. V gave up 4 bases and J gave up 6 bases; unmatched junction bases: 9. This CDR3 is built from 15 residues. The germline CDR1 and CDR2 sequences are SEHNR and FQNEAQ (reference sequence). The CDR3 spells CASSSTGGGWDTQYF. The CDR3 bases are TGTGCCAGCAGCTCGACAGGCGGGGGGTGGGATACGCAGTATTTT. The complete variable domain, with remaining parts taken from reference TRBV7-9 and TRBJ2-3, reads DTGVSQNPRHKITKRGQNVTFRCDPISEHNRLYWYRQTLGQGPEFLTYFQNEAQLEKSRLLSDRFSAERPKGSFSTLEIQRTEQGDSAMYLCASSSTGGGWDTQYFGPGTRLTVL.

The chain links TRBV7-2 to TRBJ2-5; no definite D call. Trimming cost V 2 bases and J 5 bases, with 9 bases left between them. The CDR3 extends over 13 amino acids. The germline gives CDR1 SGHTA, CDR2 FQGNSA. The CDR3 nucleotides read TGTGCCAGCAGCTTAAGATTAGAGGAGACCCAGTACTTC. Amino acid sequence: CASSLRLEETQYF.